This TCR beta chain was identified during a study of a mutant IDH1 vaccine in newly diagnosed glioma. TCRdb keeps only in-frame clones here, not all; method: immunoSEQ multiplex PCR. The table includes 45,000 to 55,000 clones, 76% detected once. The CDR3 has 16 amino acids. Unmatched junction bases numbered 10, after V lost 4 bases and J lost 3 bases. Germline V lookup: CDR1 LGHNA, CDR2 YNFKEQ. This clone was detected only a few times. Its antigen is not identified. Time point: week 35, safety follow-up. Mutant IDH1 20-mer peptide, at 300 ug, made up each vaccine dose, with topical imiquimod. This specimen consisted of PBMCs, obtained from a glioma patient whose treatment included an IDH1 peptide vaccine. The receptor was isolated from a man aged 40-49 years with glioma. This chain links TRBV4-2 with TRBJ2-7, with TRBD2 matching 9 bases. CDR3 region: CASSLLISGSIYEQYF. For the CDR3, the DNA is TGTGCCAGCAGCCTTCTGATTAGCGGGAGTATCTACGAGCAGTACTTC.